These 32 T cell receptor beta chains share one sample of origin, sequenced in a study of STAT5B mutations in CD4+ large granular lymphocyte leukemia. Clones were sequenced by immunoSEQ multiplex PCR, and TCRdb holds only the in-frame ones, with some missing. The sample includes around 30,000 clones, around 70% seen only once; the top ten take 0.8% to 1.2%. The sample comprised CD4+ T cells from blood buffy coats. These receptors came from a human donor in good health.

The rearrangement uses TRBV5-1 and TRBJ2-5, with TRBD1 identical over 7 bases. J was trimmed by 5 bases and V by 5 bases; bases with no gene match: 9. The CDR3 is 14 amino acids. The V gene's germline CDR1 is SGHRS and CDR2 YFSETQ. The DNA for the CDR3 is TGCGCCAGCAGTCAAAGGGGGCTTTTGGAGACCCAGTACTTC. Its translation is CASSQRGLLETQYF.

This clone has only one observation. The genes are TRBV7-7 and TRBJ2-5; TRBD1 matches at 9 bases. Germline V CDR1 and CDR2: SSHAT, FNYEAQ (reference sequence). Trimming took 5 bases from V and 5 from J; bases not matched to a gene: 6. CDR3 length equals 14 residues. CDR3 sequence reads: CASSPTGGGETQYF. The CDR3 DNA follows: TGTGCCAGCAGCCCGACAGGGGGAGGGGAGACCCAGTACTTC.

This clone has only a few counts. V usage is TRBV7-2 and J usage is TRBJ1-1, with D possibly TRBD1 on 6 matching bases. Trimming stripped 4 bases from V and 7 bases from J, with 13 bases between. The CDR3 totals 13 residues. Germline lookup yields CDR1 SGHTA and CDR2 FQGNSA. CDR3 nucleotide sequence: TGTGCCAGCAGCTCCTCAGGGGCGCGTGAAGCTTTCTTT. This codes for CASSSSGAREAFF.

The chain combines TRBV6-6 with TRBJ2-1; D is possibly TRBD2 (6 bases). CDR3 size: 14 residues. V gave up 5 bases and J gave up 4 bases, with 12 bases separating them. Germline loops: CDR1 MNHNY, CDR2 SVGAGI (reference sequence). The CDR3 sequence: CASSAQEGYNEQFF. CDR3 sequence (DNA): TGTGCCAGCAGTGCGCAGGAGGGGTACAATGAGCAGTTCTTC.

The chain couples TRBV7-2 to TRBJ1-1, with 8 bases fitting TRBD1. Per the germline V gene, CDR1 is SGHTA and CDR2 is FQGNSA. With V trimmed by 5 bases and J by 3 bases, 5 bases remained unmatched. CDR3 size: 14 residues. CDR3 amino acids: CASSLRGRDTEAFF. CDR3 DNA sequence: TGTGCCAGCAGCCTCAGGGGGCGGGACACTGAAGCTTTCTTT.

This chain links TRBV30 with TRBJ2-1; TRBD2 matches at 8 bases. Germline V gene lookup returns CDR1 GTSNPN and CDR2 SVGIG (reference sequence). Losses at the gene ends were 1 base for V and 6 bases for J; bases not matched to a gene: 5. The CDR3 totals 14 residues. CDR3 sequence reads: CAWSAGGVPNEQFF. As DNA, the CDR3 is TGTGCCTGGAGTGCGGGAGGGGTCCCCAATGAGCAGTTCTTC.

This clone was detected only a few times. V usage is TRBV7-2 and J usage is TRBJ1-1; D remains ambiguous. The CDR3 is made up of 14 amino acids. V was shortened by 3 bases and J by 5 bases, with 13 bases between the two germline ends. The V gene's germline CDR1 is SGHTA and CDR2 FQGNSA. For the CDR3, the DNA is TGTGCCAGCAGCTTGGAGGCCCCTCGGACTGAAGCTTTCTTT. Translated, it gives CASSLEAPRTEAFF.

The genes are TRBV2 and TRBJ2-5; 7 nucleotides line up with TRBD1. V lost 8 bases to trimming and J lost 1 base; unmatched junction nucleotides: 1. Germline-derived CDR1 and CDR2 are SNHLY and FYNNEI. The CDR3 spans 12 residues. For the CDR3, the DNA is TGTGCCAGCGGACAGGTCCAAGAGACCCAGTACTTC. Its protein product is CASGQVQETQYF.

The chain combines TRBV5-5 with TRBJ1-4, with 7 nucleotides matching TRBD1. The trim removed 4 bases at V and 3 bases at J, leaving 9 bases unmatched. Germline CDR1 SGHKS, CDR2 YYEKEE (reference sequence). The CDR3 length is 16 residues. The CDR3 region is CASSVQGLGPNEKLFF. As DNA, the CDR3 is TGTGCCAGCAGCGTACAGGGGCTGGGGCCTAATGAAAAACTGTTTTTT. Together with reference TRBV5-5 and TRBJ1-4, the CDR3 gives the full variable domain: DAGVTQSPTHLIKTRGQQVTLRCSPISGHKSVSWYQQVLGQGPQFIFQYYEKEERGRGNFPDRFSARQFPNYSSELNVNALLLGDSALYLCASSVQGLGPNEKLFFGSGTQLSVL.

V usage is TRBV11-2 and J usage is TRBJ1-6; the match to TRBD1 covers 7 bases. Germline loops: CDR1 SGHAT, CDR2 FQNNGV. V dropped 0 bases and J dropped 8; count of bases not matched to a gene: 7. This CDR3 is 16 amino acids long. CDR3 bases: TGTGCCAGCAGCTTAGAGGTCCAGGGGGGGCATTCACCCCTCCACTTT. Encoded protein: CASSLEVQGGHSPLHF.

This clone was picked up a small number of times. This rearrangement joins TRBV10-3 to TRBJ2-1; 11 nucleotides align to TRBD2. Germline CDR1 reads ENHRY; CDR2 reads SYGVKD. The CDR3 has 17 amino acids. V trimming: 4 bases; J trimming: 0 bases; junction bases outside the gene matches: 5. The CDR3 protein is CAISVVTSGNSYNEQFF. DNA of the CDR3: TGTGCCATCAGTGTGGTGACTAGCGGGAACTCCTACAATGAGCAGTTCTTC.

This chain uses TRBV7-3 with TRBJ2-7, with 10 bases identical to TRBD2. CDR3 length: 15 amino acids. The germline V gene has CDR1 SGHTA and CDR2 FQGTGA. V lost 2 bases to trimming and J lost 4 bases; unmatched junction nucleotides: 5. The CDR3 bases are TGTGCCAGCAGCTTAGGAGCGGGAGGGCAGTACGAGCAGTACTTC. Its protein product is CASSLGAGGQYEQYF.

This chain uses TRBV10-3 with TRBJ1-3; TRBD1 is a possible D gene (5 bases). Germline V gene data show CDR1 as ENHRY and CDR2 as SYGVKD. Trimming cost V 10 bases and J 3 bases, with 13 bases left between them. The CDR3 spans 13 residues. CDR3 region: CATGTPFGNTIYF. The CDR3 DNA reads as TGTGCCACCGGGACCCCCTTTGGAAACACCATATATTTT.

The chain links TRBV7-2 to TRBJ1-3, with TRBD1 identical over 10 bases. Germline V gene data show CDR1 as SGHTA and CDR2 as FQGNSA. The CDR3 length is 15 residues. Losses at the gene ends were 5 bases for V and 5 bases for J; bases not matched to a gene: 6. CDR3 amino acids: CASSRSDRGRNTIYF. CDR3 DNA sequence: TGTGCCAGCAGCCGATCCGACAGGGGGCGAAACACCATATATTTT.

The chain has TRBV19 and TRBJ2-1, with no clear D. The CDR3 is 14 residues long. CDR1 is LNHDA and CDR2 is SQIVND in the germline V gene (reference sequence). Between the trimmed V and J ends, which lost 7 bases and 3 bases, there was a span of 13 bases. The CDR3 DNA sequence: TGTGCCAGTAAGGGCAGAGCTGACTACAATGAGCAGTTCTTC. As protein: CASKGRADYNEQFF.

V is TRBV27 and J is TRBJ2-7; possible D gene TRBD2, 5 bases. CDR3 size: 16 residues. Per germline, CDR1 MNHEY and CDR2 SMNVEV (reference sequence). V shed 6 bases and J shed 6 bases, with 24 bases lying between them. The CDR3 nucleotides are TGTGCCAGCAGCACTACACCTAGCCCCGGCAAAGTCGAGCAGTACGTC. It translates to CASSTTPSPGKVEQYV.

The genes are TRBV5-1 and TRBJ1-6, with no clear D. Looked up from germline, CDR1 is SGHRS and CDR2 is YFSETQ. V lost 0 bases to trimming and J lost 0 bases, with 10 bases between them. The CDR3 has 17 amino acids. The CDR3 coding sequence is TGCGCCAGCAGCTTGGGGCCCGTGAGCTCCTATAATTCACCCCTCCACTTT. Protein sequence: CASSLGPVSSYNSPLHF.

The rearrangement uses TRBV28 and TRBJ2-7; 8 bases are a match to TRBD1. V dropped 5 bases and J dropped 4; count of bases not matched to a gene: 7. The CDR3 is 14 amino acids. From germline, CDR1 is MDHEN and CDR2 SYDVKM. This CDR3 is CASSPGQVFYEQYV. The CDR3 DNA follows: TGTGCCAGCAGTCCGGGACAGGTCTTTTACGAGCAGTACGTC.

V and J are TRBV11-1 and TRBJ2-1, with 10 bases fitting TRBD2. The V segment lost 6 bases and the J segment 5 bases; nucleotides outside the gene matches: 7. Germline CDR1 SGHAT, CDR2 FQDESV (reference sequence). The CDR3 runs to 15 residues. The CDR3 loop reads CASRSSGSWDNEQFF. The CDR3 DNA sequence: TGTGCCAGCAGGTCTAGCGGGAGTTGGGACAATGAGCAGTTCTTC.

This chain uses TRBV28 with TRBJ1-5; 7 bases are a match to TRBD1. Germline assignment: CDR1 MDHEN and CDR2 SYDVKM. The V and J ends lost 5 bases and 0 bases, in that order; junction bases with no gene match: 7. The CDR3 has 16 residues. CDR3 loop: CASSPTGELSNQPQHF. The CDR3 nucleotides read TGTGCCAGCAGTCCAACAGGGGAACTTAGCAATCAGCCCCAGCATTTT.

The gene calls are TRBV15 and TRBJ2-1; 16 bases match TRBD2. There are 17 residues in the CDR3. Germline V gene lookup returns CDR1 LNHNV and CDR2 YYDKDF (reference sequence). The V gene end was trimmed by 4 bases and the J gene end by 7 bases; junction bases not matched to a gene: 7. The CDR3 DNA reads as TGTGCCACCAGCACACCGGGACTAGCGGGAGGGCGTAATGAGCAGTTCTTC. Translating it yields CATSTPGLAGGRNEQFF.

The chain couples TRBV29-1 to TRBJ1-2; tentative D call: TRBD1 (6 bases). The CDR3 contains 13 residues. The germline V gene encodes CDR1 SQVTM and CDR2 ANQGSEA. V lost 6 bases, J lost 5 bases, and 16 bases lay in between. The CDR3 is CSVGGGQLYGYTF. In DNA form, the CDR3 reads TGCAGCGTAGGGGGGGGGCAATTATATGGCTACACCTTC. The whole variable domain, remainder taken from reference TRBV29-1 and TRBJ1-2, is SAVISQKPSRDICQRGTSLTIQCQVDSQVTMMFWYRQQPGQSLTLIATANQGSEATYESGFVIDKFPISRPNLTFSTLTVSNMSPEDSSIYLCSVGGGQLYGYTFGSGTRLTVV.

The chain carries TRBV4-1 and TRBJ2-3; D is perhaps TRBD2 (6 bases). With 2 bases removed from V and 3 bases from J, the gap between germline ends came to 15 bases. This CDR3 has 16 amino acids. Germline V gives CDR1 MGHRA, CDR2 YSYEKL. The CDR3 sequence is CASSQITGALTDTQYF. The CDR3 bases are TGCGCCAGCAGCCAAATTACGGGAGCGCTGACAGATACGCAGTATTTT.

The table lists this clone with a count of one. The chain links TRBV5-8 to TRBJ2-1; TRBD2 is a possible D gene (5 bases). The germline CDR1 and CDR2 sequences are SGHTS and YDEGEE. Trimming pared 7 bases from V and 0 bases from J, leaving 11 bases between. The CDR3 contains 14 residues. CDR3 DNA sequence: TGTGCCAGCGCCGGACTTCGCTCCTACAATGAGCAGTTCTTC. It is translated as CASAGLRSYNEQFF.

The rearrangement uses TRBV18 and TRBJ1-6; D call uncertain. Germline V gene data show CDR1 as KGHSH and CDR2 as LQKENI. The germline V and J ends were trimmed by 2 bases and 14 bases, with 16 bases remaining between them. The CDR3 consists of 14 residues. The CDR3 is CASSPSGNVEALHF. The CDR3 coding sequence is TGTGCCAGCTCACCAAGTGGGAACGTGGAGGCCCTCCACTTT.

The CDR3 reads CASGLTIAYEQYF. The CDR3 region has the DNA TGTGCTAGTGGTTTGACCATCGCCTACGAGCAGTACTTC. J is TRBJ2-7 and V is TRBV12-5; D gene unclear. V gave up 2 bases and J gave up 2 bases, with 7 bases separating them. This CDR3 has 13 residues. Germline V CDR1 and CDR2: LGHNT, FRNRAP.

The CDR3 loop reads CASRSGFRHWEQFF. CDR3 nucleotides: TGTGCCAGCAGGTCAGGGTTTCGGCATTGGGAGCAGTTCTTC. This rearrangement joins TRBV28 to TRBJ2-1; weak D call: TRBD1 (5 bases). This CDR3 contains 14 residues. The germline CDR1 and CDR2 sequences are MDHEN and SYDVKM. V dropped 6 bases and J dropped 10 bases, with 19 bases sitting between them.

The chain couples TRBV19 to TRBJ1-2; maybe TRBD1 (6 bases). The germline V and J ends were trimmed by 4 bases and 4 bases, with 16 bases remaining between them. In germline, CDR1 is LNHDA, CDR2 SQIVND (reference sequence). The CDR3 sequence is 15 residues long. The CDR3 DNA reads as TGTGCCAGTAGTAACCCCCGGAGGGGGACCTATGGCTACACCTTC. It is translated as CASSNPRRGTYGYTF.

This clone was seen just once. The J gene is TRBJ2-7, the V gene TRBV18; 10 bases are shared with TRBD1. Germline CDR1 and CDR2: KGHSH and LQKENI. The CDR3 runs 15 residues. J was trimmed by 0 bases and V by 6 bases; bases with no gene match: 5. CDR3 in DNA: TGTGCCAGCTCCCCGGGACAGGGGTACTCCTACGAGCAGTACGTC. Protein product: CASSPGQGYSYEQYV.

CDR3 amino acids: CASSFQGNTIYF. Written as DNA, the CDR3 is TGTGCCAGTAGTTTCCAGGGAAACACCATATATTTT. The J gene is TRBJ1-3, the V gene TRBV19; D not resolved. CDR3 length: 12 residues. The germline V and J ends were trimmed by 5 bases and 4 bases, with 6 bases remaining between them. The germline CDR1 and CDR2 sequences are LNHDA and SQIVND (reference sequence).

The V and J genes are TRBV7-9 and TRBJ1-5, with a weak D call TRBD1 (5 bases). V lost 4 bases to trimming and J lost 5 bases, with 12 bases between them. Germline V lookup: CDR1 SEHNR, CDR2 FQNEAQ (reference sequence). This CDR3 region has 14 residues. The CDR3 nucleotides are TGTGCCAGCAGCTCCGGGGCTTACGATCAGCCCCAGCATTTT. It translates to CASSSGAYDQPQHF.

This chain links TRBV11-2 with TRBJ1-1; 8 bases align to TRBD1. With V trimmed by 5 bases and J by 4 bases, 12 bases remained unmatched. Germline V gives CDR1 SGHAT, CDR2 FQNNGV. The CDR3 sequence is 16 residues long. CDR3 loop: CASSPIWDRRITEAFF. The DNA of the CDR3 is TGTGCCAGCAGCCCGATATGGGACAGGAGAATCACTGAAGCTTTCTTT.